This T cell receptor beta chain stems from a study of control samples from healthy donors and cancer patients (dated by TCRdb to 2020 to 2021). In the case of this clone: It lacks a known antigen. Per-base quality was not reported, and no clone a single base away is much larger than it.

V is pruned by 2 bases and J by 4 bases, leaving 5 bases of the junction without a gene match. CDR1 and CDR2, looked up from the germline V gene, are MNHNS and SASEGT. Inclusive of the bounding cysteine and phenylalanine, the CDR3 is 15 residues long. The DNA shown is the 45-base CDR3, in frame from base 1. Library preparation used the immunoSEQ multiplex PCR assay. TCRdb carries this immuneACCESS record with in-frame sequences only. Its versions omit some clonotypes, under half of them owing to an unresolved V gene in the studies checked, with the rest unexplained. The sample contains over 75,000 clones, 91% of them found a single time. 15% to 18% of the sample is in the top ten clones.

Sequencing used blood. The V and J segments used are TRBV6-1 and TRBJ1-3; 7 nucleotides in the junction match TRBD1. The receptor was isolated from a young man in good health. The nucleotide sequence is given as TGTGCCAGCAGTGAATCCCTACAGGGGGGAAACACCATATATTTT. Its translation is CASSESLQGGNTIYF.